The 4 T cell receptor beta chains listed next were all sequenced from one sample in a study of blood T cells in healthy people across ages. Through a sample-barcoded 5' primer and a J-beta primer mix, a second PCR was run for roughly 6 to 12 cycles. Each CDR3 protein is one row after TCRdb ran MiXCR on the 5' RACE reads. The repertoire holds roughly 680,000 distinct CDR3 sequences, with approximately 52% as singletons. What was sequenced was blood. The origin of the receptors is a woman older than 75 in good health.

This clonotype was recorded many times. DNA for the CDR3: TGTGCCAGCAGTTACCGGGGGACGGTTGCAACTAATGAAAAACTGTTTTTT. Translating gives CASSYRGTVATNEKLFF. This chain links TRBV6-6 with TRBJ1-4; D is possibly TRBD1 (5 bases). CDR1 and CDR2 from the germline V gene are MNHNY and SVGAGI (reference sequence). CDR3 length: 17 residues. Deletions cut 2 bases from V and 0 bases from J, with 13 bases between.

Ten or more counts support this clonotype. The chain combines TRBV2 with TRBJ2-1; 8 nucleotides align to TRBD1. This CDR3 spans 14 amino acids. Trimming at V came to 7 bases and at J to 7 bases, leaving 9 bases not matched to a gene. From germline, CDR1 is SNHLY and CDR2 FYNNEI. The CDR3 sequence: CASKDSDRVNEQFF. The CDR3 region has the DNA TGTGCCAGCAAAGATTCGGACAGGGTTAATGAGCAGTTCTTC.

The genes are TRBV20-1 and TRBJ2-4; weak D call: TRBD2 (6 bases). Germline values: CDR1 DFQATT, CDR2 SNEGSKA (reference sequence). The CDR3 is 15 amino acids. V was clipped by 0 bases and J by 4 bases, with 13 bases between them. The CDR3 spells CSARDGAGRKNIQYF. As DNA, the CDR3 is TGCAGTGCTAGAGATGGGGCGGGGCGGAAAAACATTCAGTACTTC.

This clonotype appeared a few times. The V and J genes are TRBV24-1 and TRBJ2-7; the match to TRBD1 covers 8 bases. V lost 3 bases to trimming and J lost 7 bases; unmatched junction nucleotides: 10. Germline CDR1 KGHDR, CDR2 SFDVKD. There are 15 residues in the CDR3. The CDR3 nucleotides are TGTGCCACCAGTGATCCCAGGACAGGGTTGGATGAGCAGTACTTC. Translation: CATSDPRTGLDEQYF.